This TCR beta chain was sequenced for a study of blood T cell repertoires in COVID-19 (dated by TCRdb to the early 2020s). About the study as a whole: Samples from collaborators originated in the United States, Italy and Spain and spanned both the acute and convalescent phases of COVID-19. The material from the prospective study consisted of cDNA or gDNA derived from T cells, B-cell-depleted T cells, or PBMCs. The dataset comprised deeply sampled blood TCRbeta repertoires from subjects exposed to, actively infected with, or recovered from COVID-19. The repertoires were released in a freely available public database intended as a resource for research on the immune response to SARS-CoV-2. Samples were obtained from the ongoing ImmuneRACE study (first 160 participants) and from 1,254 subjects provided by 6 global collaborators. Sample metadata almost always included a de-identified subject ID, COVID-19 status, age in years and sex. Where HLA class I and class II types were available, the types were taken from metadata supplied by the sample provider, not from assay-based typing.

Broad study findings and their caveats: The amount of clinical and demographic metadata varied by source and participant and was provided uncurated.

V is pruned by 5 bases and J by 7 bases, leaving 11 bases of the junction without a gene match. CDR3 length: 15 amino acids, cysteine to phenylalanine. Only the CDR3 portion is preserved as DNA: 45 bases, with reading frame beginning at the first base. In the germline V gene (reference sequence), CDR1 corresponds to MNHEY and CDR2 to SMNVEV. TCRbeta CDR3 regions were amplified from genomic DNA by means of the immunoSEQ Assay, a bias-controlled multiplex PCR. In the source study's methods: The number of nucleated cells in each sample was estimated by amplification of reference gene primers within the assay. To quantify the absolute abundance of each unique TCRbeta CDR3 rearrangement, sequence reads were collapsed and filtered. For each sample, productive Simpson clonality was calculated by taking the square root of Simpson's diversity index across productive rearrangements. What TCRdb holds here is the immuneACCESS table cut down to in-frame rearrangements. Part of the clones is not present; checked against another copy, under half of the missing clones reflect an unresolved V gene, and the others are unexplained. V and J calls and clone size are copied from that table; D and trimming were computed from the DNA. The sample contains some 110,000 clones, about 70% of them found a single time. The ten largest clones represent about 6.3% of the sample.

As for this clone: It has no known antigen specificity. Base qualities are not provided; no much larger clone lies one nucleotide away.

In Seattle, one collaborating source enrolled patients while the infection was active and tracked those patients longitudinally over the course of disease. Each collaborating institution followed its own protocols to collect whole blood in K2EDTA tubes. For TCRbeta analysis, collaborators shipped samples as frozen whole blood, isolated PBMCs, or DNA extracted from either of those sample types. The sequence links TRBV27 to TRBJ2-1; TRBD2 fits 7 bases in the junction. The receptor's source is a man older than 75 with COVID-19, enrolled during active disease. What was sequenced was peripheral blood. DNA sequence: TGTGCCAGCAGTCTTGGGGCGGGAGTGGAAAATGAGCAGTTCTTC. Translated, this is CASSLGAGVENEQFF.